This is a list of T cell receptor beta chains from one sample in a study of T cell changes during pregnancy in multiple sclerosis. Method: immunoSEQ multiplex PCR; TCRdb's copy keeps in-frame clones and lacks some. The table has tens of thousands of clones, around 92% seen once. Sequenced material: CD8+ T cells from peripheral blood mononuclear cells, taken in the third trimester of pregnancy. These receptors all stem from a female donor in good health, enrolled as a control in a pregnancy study. Both conserved end residues are part of each CDR3. D genes are given only for firm matches. Only some rows state a clone size, as once, few, many or a class for expanded clones.

V gene	clone size	J gene	D gene	CDR3 DNA	CDR3 protein
TRBV6-5	.	TRBJ2-7	.	TGTGCCAGCAGTTACTCCCAGGGTTGGTACGAGCAGTACTTC	CASSYSQGWYEQYF
TRBV5-6	once	TRBJ1-6	TRBD1	TGTGCCAGCAGAGACAGGGGTGGCTCCTATAATTCACCCCTCCACTTT	CASRDRGGSYNSPLHF
TRBV15	.	TRBJ2-5	.	TGTGCCACCAGCAGAGTTAGAAGTGAGACCCAGTACTTC	CATSRVRSETQYF
TRBV27	.	TRBJ1-1	.	TGTGCCAGCAGTTTATCGGGGTGGGGCCCGACCTCGAACACTGAAGCTTTCTTT	CASSLSGWGPTSNTEAFF
TRBV6-5	.	TRBJ2-5	TRBD2	TGTGCCAGCACGGGGACTAGTATAGAGACCCAGTACTTC	CASTGTSIETQYF
TRBV7-9	.	TRBJ2-7	.	TGTGCCAGCAGCTTAGGGCGGAGCTACGAGCAGTACTTC	CASSLGRSYEQYF
TRBV29-1	.	TRBJ2-3	TRBD2	TGCAGCGCCGATGGACTAGCGGGGGGCCATGGGGGCGCAGATACGCAGTATTTT	CSADGLAGGHGGADTQYF
TRBV2	.	TRBJ1-4	.	TGTGCCAGCAGTGACTCCCAGGGGAGGGGGGCGCCCGAAAAACTGTTTTTT	CASSDSQGRGAPEKLFF
TRBV21-1	.	TRBJ1-1	.	TGTGCCACCCAGCTAGCAGGGGGAACTGAAGCTTTCTTT	CATQLAGGTEAFF
TRBV5-6	.	TRBJ2-7	.	TGTGCCAGCAGCCCCCCCCGGGAATCCTACGAGCAGTACTTC	CASSPPRESYEQYF
TRBV19	.	TRBJ2-5	.	TGTGCCAGTAGTATCGCCGTTAACAGGGTTGGAGAGACCCAGTACTTC	CASSIAVNRVGETQYF
TRBV18	.	TRBJ2-2	.	TGTGCCAGCTCACGAGAGACAGCTAACACCGGGGAGCTGTTTTTT	CASSRETANTGELFF
TRBV30	.	TRBJ2-3	TRBD1	TGTGCCTGGAGTCTTTGGACAGGGGGCAAGGGTAGAGATACGCAGTATTTT	CAWSLWTGGKGRDTQYF
TRBV18	.	TRBJ1-4	.	TGTGCCAGCTCACCTACAGCCGCAACTAATGAAAAACTGTTTTTT	CASSPTAATNEKLFF
TRBV6-1	.	TRBJ2-7	.	TGTGCCACCAGCCAGGCAGTCGGCTACGAGCAGTACTTC	CATSQAVGYEQYF
TRBV6-5	.	TRBJ2-2	TRBD1	TGTGCCAGCGGGCAGACAGGGGCGAACACCGGGGAGCTGTTTTTT	CASGQTGANTGELFF
TRBV19	.	TRBJ2-7	.	TGTGCCAGTAGTCCCCCGACAGGCTACGAGCAGTACTTC	CASSPPTGYEQYF
TRBV14	.	TRBJ1-1	.	TGTGCCAGCAGCCACAGTACCGGGACACCGAACACTGAAGCTTTCTTT	CASSHSTGTPNTEAFF
TRBV7-8	once	TRBJ2-1	.	TGTGCCAGCAGCTTGAGACAGGTCGGGGACTACAATGAGCAGTTCTTC	CASSLRQVGDYNEQFF
TRBV27	.	TRBJ1-1	.	TGTGCCAGCAGTTTATCGATCGGGGGGGAAGCTTTCTTT	CASSLSIGGEAFF
TRBV14	.	TRBJ2-1	TRBD2	TGTGCCAGCAGCCTACTAGCGGGCGCTACTATCTCCTACAATGAGCAGTTCTTC	CASSLLAGATISYNEQFF
TRBV5-6	.	TRBJ2-5	.	TGTGCCAGCAGCCTGGGACGCGGAAACCAAGAGACCCAGTACTTC	CASSLGRGNQETQYF
TRBV6-1	.	TRBJ2-2	.	TGTGCCAGCAGCCGAATCGGGGACACCGGGGAGCTGTTTTTT	CASSRIGDTGELFF
TRBV11-3	.	TRBJ2-7	TRBD1	TGTGCCAGCAGCGAGGGACAGGGCTACGAGCAGTACTTC	CASSEGQGYEQYF
TRBV2	.	TRBJ1-2	.	TGTGCCAGCAGTGAGGGTCCGACAACCTTATTGGGGCTTGGCTACACCTTC	CASSEGPTTLLGLGYTF
TRBV4-3	.	TRBJ2-6	.	TGCGCCAGCAGCCAAGATCACAGCTCTGGGGCCAACGTCCTGACTTTC	CASSQDHSSGANVLTF
TRBV5-4	.	TRBJ2-2	TRBD2	TGTGCCAGCAGACCCCTTAGCGGGGGGCGCGACGGGGAGCTGTTTTTT	CASRPLSGGRDGELFF
TRBV27	.	TRBJ2-7	.	TGTGCCAGCAGTTGGAGACAGAACTACGAGCAGTACTTC	CASSWRQNYEQYF
TRBV9	.	TRBJ2-2	.	TGTGCCAGCAGCCTTGGGGGCGGGAACACCGGGGAGCTGTTTTTT	CASSLGGGNTGELFF
TRBV7-2	.	TRBJ1-1	.	TGTGCCAGCAGCTTCACGAGAAATGAAGCTTTCTTT	CASSFTRNEAFF
TRBV9	.	TRBJ2-7	TRBD1	TGTGCCAGCAGCGTAGTACAGGGGCGGTGGGAGCAGTACTTC	CASSVVQGRWEQYF
TRBV5-6	.	TRBJ1-2	TRBD1	TGTGCCAGCATCCGAGACAGGGTATATGGCTACACCTTC	CASIRDRVYGYTF
TRBV5-8	.	TRBJ2-3	.	TGTGCCAGCAGCCTGGGCGGGGACGATACGCAGTATTTT	CASSLGGDDTQYF
TRBV7-9	.	TRBJ2-7	TRBD2	TGTGCCAGCAGCTTAGCTAGCGGGGGGCCCCACGAGCAGTACTTC	CASSLASGGPHEQYF
TRBV29-1	.	TRBJ2-7	TRBD2	TGCAGCGTTGGGCGGGATTCTAGCGGGGGCCACGAGCAGTACTTC	CSVGRDSSGGHEQYF
TRBV27	.	TRBJ2-2	TRBD1	TGTGCCAGCAGTTTCCCCCTCTCAGGGGGCGGGAACACCGGGGAGCTGTTTTTT	CASSFPLSGGGNTGELFF